This T cell receptor (beta chain) was captured by sequencing in a study of blood T cell repertoires in COVID-19. At the level of the study: Acute and convalescent COVID-19 specimens originated in the United States, Italy and Spain. PBMCs, B-cell-depleted T cells, or T cells provided the cDNA or gDNA that made up the material.

In the authors' methods: How many nucleated cells were present was estimated from reference gene primer amplification. Generated by immunoSEQ multiplex PCR, the TCRdb table keeps only in-frame clones and is missing some. Clone size and the V and J calls come from that table; the DNA yielded D and trimming. This sample has about 160,000 clones; about nine tenths occur once, and the top ten carry roughly 2.3%. Germline values: CDR1 SGHRS, CDR2 YFSETQ. J gave up 5 bases and V 1 base, and 19 bases lay outside the gene matches. The CDR3 totals 20 residues. The V and J genes are TRBV5-1 and TRBJ1-5; 9 bases are shared with TRBD1. Input material: peripheral blood. This clonotype was obtained from a man aged 18 to 29 with acute or convalescent COVID-19. The CDR3 region is CASSLLPDRGIEGGDQPQHF. In DNA form, the CDR3 reads TGCGCCAGCAGCTTGCTTCCGGACAGGGGTATAGAAGGGGGAGATCAGCCCCAGCATTTT.